What follows describes a single TCR beta chain. The data belong to a study of cytomegalovirus exposure and HLA in healthy donors. CDR3 length equals 15 residues. Germline lookup yields CDR1 LNHNV and CDR2 YYDKDF (reference sequence). J lost 2 bases, V lost 3 bases, and 3 bases had no gene match. Use of 60 Vbeta and 13 Jbeta primers characterized the PCR. Using immunoSEQ multiplex PCR, the repertoire was profiled, and TCRdb retains in-frame clones only, with some absent. The sample shows 150,000 to 200,000 clones, more than 80% of them seen only once. The material sequenced was PBMCs. The chain has TRBV15 and TRBJ2-5; 10 bases agree with TRBD2. This receptor was taken from a man between 18 and 29 years old in good health and CMV-seronegative. This CDR3 reads CATSSELAGQETQYF. As DNA, the CDR3 is TGTGCCACCAGCAGTGAACTAGCGGGGCAAGAGACCCAGTACTTC.